Sequencing of this T cell receptor (beta chain) was carried out in a study of control samples from healthy donors and cancer patients. Assay used: immunoSEQ multiplex PCR; TCRdb lists only in-frame clones, some missing. The data show 400,000 to 500,000 clones, roughly 90% seen once. The table lists this clone with a count of one. Looked up from germline, CDR1 is SQVTM and CDR2 is ANQGSEA. The CDR3 sequence is 14 residues long. V lost 5 bases and J lost 3; bases outside the gene matches: 8. This sequence was found in a man between 40 and 49 years old with head and neck cancer. V gene TRBV29-1 combines with J gene TRBJ1-1; 8 bases align to TRBD1. The sample comprised PBMCs. Here the CDR3 DNA reads TGCAGCGTTCACAGGGGGAGGGTAGACACTGAAGCTTTCTTT. Translation gives CSVHRGRVDTEAFF.